Following are 31 T cell receptor beta chains from one sample sequenced in a study of response to subunit inactivated influenza vaccine. In TCRdb, the RT-PCR reads were re-called with MiXCR into one record per CDR3 protein. This sample carries about 830,000 distinct CDR3 sequences, roughly 18% of them seen once, and the ten largest clones take 11%. The sample here was PBMCs from blood, taken more than 4 days after vaccination. The receptors stem from a man aged 50-60 years who received an inactivated influenza vaccine.

This clonotype was counted only a few times. This chain connects TRBV12-3 or TRBV12-4 to TRBJ2-3; D is unclear. The length of the CDR3 is 17 residues. V was cut by 1 base and J by 2 bases, with 16 bases left in between. DNA of the CDR3: TGTGCCAGCAGTTTAGTGCCAGGCCGGATCCACACAGATACGCAGTATTTT. Its protein is CASSLVPGRIHTDTQYF.

There are a few counts of this clonotype. The J gene is TRBJ2-1, the V gene TRBV24-1; D perhaps matches TRBD2 (6 bases). Per the germline V gene, CDR1 is KGHDR and CDR2 is SFDVKD. The germline V and J ends were trimmed by 9 bases and 10 bases, with 18 bases remaining between them. This CDR3 contains 13 residues. CDR3 nucleotide sequence: TGTGCCACCGCTGAGGCGGGACGGACGGAGCAGTTCTTC. Its protein is CATAEAGRTEQFF.

This clonotype was seen more than once but under ten times. This rearrangement joins TRBV7-9 to TRBJ1-2, with D unresolved. Trimming took 5 bases from V and 4 from J, leaving 8 bases between them. The CDR3 spans 12 residues. Germline CDR1 SEHNR, CDR2 FQNEAQ (reference sequence). CDR3 loop: CASSPTVYGYTF. The CDR3 nucleotides read TGTGCCAGCAGCCCCACAGTCTATGGCTACACCTTC.

This clonotype showed up just a few times. The chain employs TRBV20-1 and TRBJ2-1; 11 bases are shared with TRBD2. This CDR3 comprises 14 residues. V was clipped by 6 bases and J by 4 bases; unmatched bases: 5. Germline values: CDR1 DFQATT, CDR2 SNEGSKA (reference sequence). The CDR3 region has the DNA TGCAGTGCCCTGACTAGCGGGGCGTACAATGAGCAGTTCTTC. The encoded protein is CSALTSGAYNEQFF.

A few counts support this clonotype. CDR3 coding DNA: TGCGCCAGCAGCCAGAGGACAGGGAGGTCACAAGAGACCCAGTACTTC. Protein product: CASSQRTGRSQETQYF. The genes are TRBV5-1 and TRBJ2-5; 8 nucleotides match TRBD1. V lost 4 bases and J lost 2; bases outside the gene matches: 10. The CDR3 length is 16 residues. CDR1 SGHRS and CDR2 YFSETQ come from the germline V gene.

This clonotype has a handful of counts. This sequence joins TRBV4-1 and TRBJ2-1; 10 bases are a match to TRBD2. Trimming cost V 1 base and J 3 bases; bases outside gene matches: 6. Germline loops: CDR1 MGHRA, CDR2 YSYEKL. This CDR3 has 17 amino acids. The CDR3 DNA follows: TGCGCCAGCAGCCAAGGTGTTAGCGGGGGGCACTACAATGAGCAGTTCTTC. Protein product: CASSQGVSGGHYNEQFF.

This rearrangement joins TRBV20-1 to TRBJ2-4; no definite D call. The V end was cut by 0 bases, the J end by 3 bases, with 9 bases between. Germline lookup yields CDR1 DFQATT and CDR2 SNEGSKA (reference sequence). CDR3 size: 14 residues. Here the CDR3 reads CSARDWAGKNIQYF. The CDR3 DNA reads as TGCAGTGCTAGAGACTGGGCTGGCAAAAACATTCAGTACTTC.

This chain connects TRBV9 to TRBJ2-5; TRBD1 or TRBD2 may be the D gene (5 bases each). The V and J ends lost 0 bases and 1 base respectively, with 10 bases between them. Germline V gene sequence: CDR1 SGDLS, CDR2 YYNGEE. The CDR3 spans 15 residues. DNA of the CDR3: TGTGCCAGCAGCGTAGAGCCTGGGGGCCAAGAGACCCAGTACTTC. Translation gives CASSVEPGGQETQYF.

The chain carries TRBV29-1 and TRBJ2-1; D perhaps matches TRBD2 (7 bases). This CDR3 has 13 residues. Trimming cost V 7 bases and J 8 bases, with 18 bases left between them. Germline-derived CDR1 and CDR2 are SQVTM and ANQGSEA. The CDR3 is CSATGGASYEQFF. In DNA form, the CDR3 reads TGCAGCGCAACGGGGGGCGCTTCTTATGAGCAGTTCTTC.

This clonotype was recorded once. The chain combines TRBV10-3 with TRBJ2-1; TRBD2 matches 13 bases. The CDR3 runs to 15 residues. Trimming removed 6 bases from V and 7 bases from J; junction bases left unmatched: 6. Germline V lookup: CDR1 ENHRY, CDR2 SYGVKD. The CDR3 sequence: CAIRGLAGESNEQFF. For the CDR3, the DNA is TGTGCCATCAGAGGACTAGCGGGAGAATCGAATGAGCAGTTCTTC.

This chain uses TRBV12-3 or TRBV12-4 with TRBJ2-4; D call uncertain. V lost 5 bases and J lost 3, with 20 bases in between. The CDR3 contains 17 residues. CDR3 DNA: TGTGCCAGCAGTAACCGAATCTGGGCGTTGGGCAAAAACATTCAGTACTTC. Its translation: CASSNRIWALGKNIQYF.

The chain has TRBV7-8 and TRBJ2-1; 7 nucleotides line up with TRBD2. Trimming cost V 0 bases and J 1 base; bases outside gene matches: 6. The CDR3 covers 17 residues. Germline V gene lookup returns CDR1 SGHVS and CDR2 FQNEAQ. This CDR3 reads CASSLAGRGKSYNEQFF. The CDR3 DNA reads as TGTGCCAGCAGCTTAGCAGGGAGGGGAAAATCCTACAATGAGCAGTTCTTC.

This clonotype was counted only a few times. The rearrangement joins TRBV13 to TRBJ2-7; 9 bases fit TRBD2. J gave up 5 bases and V 8 bases, and 4 bases lay outside the gene matches. The CDR3 runs to 12 residues. Germline V lookup: CDR1 PRHDT, CDR2 FYEKMQ (reference sequence). For the CDR3, the DNA is TGTGCCAGCGGGACTAGCCTAAACGAGCAGTACTTC. This codes for CASGTSLNEQYF.

The chain couples TRBV9 to TRBJ2-3; D not certain. Trimming took off 2 bases at V and 2 bases at J, with 6 bases between the two ends. The CDR3 sequence is 13 residues long. Germline-derived CDR1 and CDR2 are SGDLS and YYNGEE. The CDR3 protein is CASSVPHTDTQYF. The CDR3 DNA is TGTGCCAGCAGCGTCCCTCACACAGATACGCAGTATTTT.

There are a few counts of this clonotype. CDR3 DNA: TGTGCCAGCGCACATACGCAGTATTTT. This gives the protein CASAHTQYF. The V call is TRBV27, the J call TRBJ2-3; D is unresolved. V was clipped by 8 bases and J by 7 bases, with 4 bases between them. The germline V gene has CDR1 MNHEY and CDR2 SMNVEV (reference sequence). The CDR3 sequence is 9 residues long.

This clonotype was detected only a few times. The V call is TRBV5-1, the J call TRBJ2-2; D gene uncertain. The V and J ends lost 0 bases and 7 bases respectively, with 7 bases between them. The CDR3 sequence is 13 residues long. Germline V CDR1 and CDR2: SGHRS, YFSETQ. The CDR3 region has the DNA TGCGCCAGCAGCTTGGACTGGGGCGGGGAGCTGTTTTTT. Protein: CASSLDWGGELFF.

This clonotype was counted ten times or more. The genes are TRBV20-1 and TRBJ1-2, with 7 bases identical to TRBD1. The germline V gene encodes CDR1 DFQATT and CDR2 SNEGSKA (reference sequence). V lost 3 bases to trimming and J lost 5 bases; unmatched junction nucleotides: 9. CDR3 size: 14 residues. CDR3 DNA: TGCAGTGCTAGGGGAATACAGGGGAAATATGGCTACACCTTC. It codes for CSARGIQGKYGYTF.

This chain connects TRBV7-8 to TRBJ2-7; TRBD2 matches at 9 bases. Germline loops: CDR1 SGHVS, CDR2 FQNEAQ. The V segment lost 1 base and the J segment 4 bases; nucleotides outside the gene matches: 8. This CDR3 region has 16 residues. CDR3 DNA: TGTGCCAGCAGCTTAGGGAGTAGCGGGAGAGGGTACGAGCAGTACTTC. It specifies CASSLGSSGRGYEQYF. Full variable domain (rest looked up from reference TRBV7-8 and TRBJ2-7): GAGVSQSPRYKVAKRGQDVALRCDPISGHVSLFWYQQALGQGPEFLTYFQNEAQLDKSGLPSDRFFAERPEGSVSTLKIQRTQQEDSAVYLCASSLGSSGRGYEQYFGPGTRLTVT.

This clonotype was observed a handful of times. The chain carries TRBV11-2 and TRBJ2-7; 12 bases are a match to TRBD2. With 2 bases clipped from V and 4 bases from J, the junction kept 12 bases outside the gene matches. CDR3 length: 18 residues. Germline V gene lookup returns CDR1 SGHAT and CDR2 FQNNGV. CDR3 in DNA: TGTGCCAGCAGCTTAAGGGAACAGACTAGCGGGAGTACATACGAGCAGTACTTC. Translating gives CASSLREQTSGSTYEQYF.

The chain couples TRBV5-1 to TRBJ1-1; 7 positions match TRBD1. Germline V gives CDR1 SGHRS, CDR2 YFSETQ. The trim removed 5 bases at V and 6 bases at J, leaving 7 bases unmatched. The CDR3 consists of 13 residues. CDR3 bases: TGCGCCAGCAGAAATCGGGACAGCCCTGAAGCTTTCTTT. This sequence encodes CASRNRDSPEAFF.

The rearrangement uses TRBV12-3 or TRBV12-4 and TRBJ2-1; the D gene is possibly TRBD1 (6 bases). Trimming stripped 7 bases from V and 8 bases from J, with 27 bases between. CDR3 length: 17 amino acids. The CDR3 DNA is TGTGCCAGCACTCTAAATTCCAGGACAGAGATTCAGCATGAGCAGTTCTTC. It translates to CASTLNSRTEIQHEQFF.

The chain links TRBV29-1 to TRBJ2-3; D is ambiguous. This CDR3 has 13 amino acids. Looked up from germline, CDR1 is SQVTM and CDR2 is ANQGSEA. Trimming took 4 bases from V and 2 from J, leaving 10 bases between them. The DNA for the CDR3 is TGCAGCGTTGTAGGTAGGAACACAGATACGCAGTATTTT. It encodes CSVVGRNTDTQYF.

In its sample, this clonotype was seen a few times. The J gene is TRBJ2-1, the V gene TRBV20-1, with TRBD2 matching over 8 bases. V was pared by 3 bases and J by 5 bases, with 6 bases of the junction left unmatched. Germline-derived CDR1 and CDR2 are DFQATT and SNEGSKA (reference sequence). The CDR3 is made up of 14 amino acids. The CDR3 here is CSARWRGEDNEQFF. The CDR3 bases are TGCAGTGCTAGGTGGCGGGGGGAGGACAATGAGCAGTTCTTC.

This clonotype was picked up a small number of times. The chain couples TRBV20-1 to TRBJ2-7; 7 nucleotides line up with TRBD2. Looked up from germline, CDR1 is DFQATT and CDR2 is SNEGSKA (reference sequence). There are 12 residues in the CDR3. Trimming removed 8 bases from V and 7 bases from J; junction bases left unmatched: 11. CDR3 coding DNA: TGCAGTTCCCAGGGAGGGCCCGGGGAGCAGTACTTC. Translation gives CSSQGGPGEQYF.

This clonotype appeared a single time. The chain carries TRBV19 and TRBJ2-1; 7 bases line up with TRBD1. The germline gives CDR1 LNHDA, CDR2 SQIVND (reference sequence). CDR3 size: 16 residues. After removal of 5 bases from V and 2 bases from J, the junction contained 9 bases not matched to a gene. The DNA for the CDR3 is TGTGCCAGTAGTCGAGCCGGGACAGTGACCTACAATGAGCAGTTCTTC. Residues: CASSRAGTVTYNEQFF.

The rearrangement joins TRBV10-3 to TRBJ1-3; 7 positions match TRBD1. Trimming removed 5 bases from V and 2 bases from J; junction bases left unmatched: 6. Germline-derived CDR1 and CDR2 are ENHRY and SYGVKD. This CDR3 comprises 15 residues. In DNA, the CDR3 is TGTGCCATCAGTTACAGCGACAGGGCTGGAAACACCATATATTTT. This encodes CAISYSDRAGNTIYF.

This chain links TRBV7-8 with TRBJ2-2; 10 bases map to TRBD2. This CDR3 spans 17 amino acids. Germline V gene data show CDR1 as SGHVS and CDR2 as FQNEAQ. The junction had 7 bases not matched to a gene; V was cut back by 1 base and J by 5 bases. The CDR3 loop is CASSLVIAGGPTGELFF. CDR3 DNA: TGTGCCAGCAGCTTAGTCATAGCGGGAGGTCCAACCGGGGAGCTGTTTTTT.

V gene TRBV6-1 combines with J gene TRBJ1-6; D perhaps matches TRBD1 (6 bases). Germline V gene sequence: CDR1 MNHNS, CDR2 SASEGT. The ends were cut back, 1 base at V and 10 bases at J, with 14 bases in the middle. The CDR3 has 15 amino acids. CDR3 sequence reads: CASSEGDTGTSPLHF. CDR3 in DNA: TGTGCCAGCAGTGAAGGGGACACCGGGACGTCACCCCTCCACTTT.

The gene calls are TRBV9 and TRBJ2-3, with 14 positions matching TRBD2. This CDR3 is built from 17 residues. After removal of 3 bases from V and 3 bases from J, the junction contained 6 bases not matched to a gene. Germline values: CDR1 SGDLS, CDR2 YYNGEE. Written as DNA, the CDR3 is TGTGCCAGCAGCGCAGGGACTAGCGGGAGCGGGACAGATACGCAGTATTTT. Translating gives CASSAGTSGSGTDTQYF.

The table lists this clonotype with a few counts. Relative to the germline gene, one junction end is altered; a read error may explain this. The rearrangement uses TRBV15 and TRBJ2-5, with D hard to call. This CDR3 is built from 14 residues. CDR1 is LNHNV, CDR2 YYDKDF, per germline (reference sequence). CDR3 coding DNA: TGTGCCACCAGCAGAGATGTTGCTCAAGGGACCCAGTACTTC. It specifies CATSRDVAQGTQYF.

There are a few counts of this clonotype. J is TRBJ2-7 and V is TRBV6-5, with TRBD1 matching 7 bases. Losses at the gene ends were 0 bases for V and 3 bases for J; bases not matched to a gene: 5. The CDR3 is made up of 15 amino acids. Germline V gives CDR1 MNHEY, CDR2 SVGAGI. The CDR3 is CASSYSDGTDYEQYF. In nucleotides, the CDR3 is TGTGCCAGCAGTTACTCTGACGGGACAGACTACGAGCAGTACTTC.